The clone carrying this TCR beta chain was seen at least ten times. This specimen comes from a study of tumor-infiltrating lymphocytes in oesophageal squamous cell carcinoma. Germline V lookup: CDR1 MNHEY, CDR2 SVGEGT. CDR3 length equals 17 residues. V was pared by 2 bases and J by 2 bases, with 11 bases of the junction left unmatched. From the PCR reads, TCRdb called clonotypes with MiXCR, one entry per CDR3 protein. The repertoire holds about 14,000 distinct CDR3 sequences, with 40% to 50% as singletons. This clonotype originated in a male donor with esophageal squamous cell carcinoma. Sequencing used blood. The chain is built from TRBV6-2 or TRBV6-3 and TRBJ1-2, with 7 bases identical to TRBD1. The chain's CDR3 is CASSYLPTGYFNYGYTF. CDR3 sequence (DNA): TGTGCCAGCAGTTACCTTCCGACAGGGTATTTCAACTATGGCTACACCTTC.